This T cell receptor (beta chain) was profiled in a study of T cell responses to AZD1222 COVID-19 vaccine. Study information: Second-dose recipients at about 4 or about 12 weeks were treated as one pooled group. Study findings and constraints: Reports indicate that nearly half of spike-specific TCRs are directed at unmutated variant regions.

Note on this clone: Its antigen is as yet unknown.

Clones were sequenced by immunoSEQ multiplex PCR, and TCRdb holds only the in-frame ones, with some missing. The data hold over 140,000 clones, with more than 90% observed a single time. Looked up from germline, CDR1 is MNHEY and CDR2 is SVGAGI. V trimming: 7 bases; J trimming: 2 bases; junction bases outside the gene matches: 9. The CDR3 has 15 residues. The sequencing here drew on peripheral blood, taken on day 0 of AZD1222 vaccination. The source is an adult in good health. This chain uses TRBV6-5 with TRBJ2-7; TRBD1 matches 9 bases. This CDR3 reads CASNLGTGLPYEQYF. The CDR3 bases are TGTGCCAGCAATCTTGGGACAGGGTTACCCTACGAGCAGTACTTC.